This is a list of T cell receptor beta chains from one sample in a study of T cell responses to AZD1222 COVID-19 vaccine. Method: immunoSEQ multiplex PCR; TCRdb's copy keeps in-frame clones and lacks some. The sample includes 180,000 or so clones, approximately 91% of them seen just once. The material sequenced was peripheral blood, taken 28 days after the second AZD1222 dose. Receptor source: an adult who received the AZD1222 COVID-19 vaccine. CDR3s include the opening cysteine and the closing phenylalanine or tryptophan. Each record gives: D gene, clone size, V gene, J gene, CDR3 protein, CDR3 DNA. A D gene is named only where the DNA matches it firmly. Only some rows state a clone size, as once, few, many or a class for expanded clones.

>TRBD1|-|TRBV24-1|TRBJ2-3
CATMDRGSTQYF
TGTGCCACCATGGACAGGGGGAGTACGCAGTATTTT
>TRBD2|-|TRBV19|TRBJ2-2
CASSPGLAAHLANTGELFF
TGTGCCAGTAGTCCGGGACTAGCGGCGCACCTCGCGAACACCGGGGAGCTGTTTTTT
>TRBD1|few|TRBV19|TRBJ1-1
CASRDRGPTNTEAFF
TGTGCCAGTAGAGACAGGGGCCCTACGAACACTGAAGCTTTCTTT
>TRBD2|-|TRBV6-5|TRBJ2-3
CASSLSGGRDTQYF
TGTGCCAGCAGTCTTAGCGGGGGAAGAGATACGCAGTATTTT
>-|-|TRBV5-1|TRBJ2-3
CASSLELAGDTQYF
TGCGCCAGCAGCTTGGAGCTAGCTGGAGATACGCAGTATTTT
>TRBD1|-|TRBV3-1/TRBV3-2|TRBJ1-2
CASSQADRGGYGYTF
TGTGCCAGCAGCCAAGCAGACAGGGGAGGCTATGGCTACACCTTC
>-|-|TRBV4-1|TRBJ1-2
CASSQTGGIGYTF
TGCGCCAGCAGTCAGACAGGTGGGATCGGCTACACCTTC
>-|-|TRBV4-1|TRBJ1-1
CASSQVVTAEAGF
TGCGCCAGCAGCCAAGTGGTGACAGCTGAAGCGGGATTT
>-|few|TRBV9|TRBJ2-2
CASSEWESGELFF
TGTGCCAGCAGCGAATGGGAGTCCGGGGAGCTGTTTTTT
>TRBD1|-|TRBV19|TRBJ1-1
CASSIFQGQGGNTEAFF
TGTGCCAGTAGTATTTTCCAAGGACAGGGGGGGAACACTGAAGCTTTCTTT
>-|-|TRBV30|TRBJ1-2
CAWSVLSGYGYTF
TGTGCCTGGAGTGTACTATCAGGGTATGGCTACACCTTC
>-|-|TRBV4-2|TRBJ1-6
CASSLDGSRGNSPLHF
TGTGCCAGCAGCCTGGACGGTAGTAGGGGGAATTCACCCCTCCACTTT
>-|-|TRBV30|TRBJ2-7
CAWRGRGGFFHEQYF
TGTGCCTGGAGGGGCCGTGGGGGGTTCTTCCACGAGCAGTACTTC
>TRBD1|-|TRBV19|TRBJ1-5
CASSIGGRQGVSNQPQHF
TGTGCCAGTAGTATAGGGGGAAGACAGGGGGTAAGCAATCAGCCCCAGCATTTT
>-|-|TRBV19|TRBJ2-2
CASSIGGAGELFF
TGTGCCAGTAGTATTGGAGGGGCCGGGGAGCTGTTTTTT
>-|-|TRBV29-1|TRBJ1-1
CSVLQGTEAFF
TGCAGCGTTTTACAAGGGACTGAAGCTTTCTTT
>TRBD2|-|TRBV24-1|TRBJ2-1
CATSDGTEVNSGIGEQFF
TGTGCCACCAGTGACGGGACCGAAGTTAATAGCGGGATAGGTGAGCAGTTCTTC
>TRBD1|-|TRBV27|TRBJ2-7
CASSLGRLTGGKAYEQYF
TGTGCCAGCAGTTTAGGAAGATTGACAGGGGGGAAGGCCTACGAGCAGTACTTC
>-|-|TRBV5-1|TRBJ2-1
CASRGGQRYNEQFF
TGCGCCAGCAGAGGGGGACAAAGGTACAATGAGCAGTTCTTC
>TRBD1|-|TRBV7-9|TRBJ1-6
CASITGQAGPLHF
TGTGCCAGCATCACAGGACAGGCCGGTCCCCTCCACTTT
>-|-|TRBV5-6|TRBJ1-1
CASSFDSRGAFF
TGTGCCAGCAGCTTCGATTCTAGGGGTGCTTTCTTT
>-|-|TRBV5-1|TRBJ2-1
CASSLKVGGNEQFF
TGCGCCAGCAGCCTCAAGGTCGGGGGTAATGAGCAGTTCTTC
>-|-|TRBV5-5|TRBJ1-1
CASSLGSTTEAFF
TGTGCCAGCAGCTTGGGCAGCACCACTGAAGCTTTCTTT
>-|-|TRBV5-1|TRBJ2-1
CASSLGLSSSYNEQFF
TGCGCCAGCAGCTTGGGGCTGTCCAGCTCCTACAATGAGCAGTTCTTC
>TRBD2|-|TRBV7-9|TRBJ2-5
CASSLAVRSGRQETQYF
TGTGCCAGCAGCTTAGCGGTCCGGAGCGGGAGACAAGAGACCCAGTACTTC
>TRBD2|-|TRBV3-1/TRBV3-2|TRBJ2-3
CASSPSLGLGGADTQYF
TGTGCCAGCAGCCCTAGCCTGGGACTGGGAGGGGCAGATACGCAGTATTTT
>-|-|TRBV6-6|TRBJ1-5
CASRGGGVGNQPQHF
TGTGCCAGCAGGGGAGGGGGGGTTGGCAATCAGCCCCAGCATTTT
>TRBD1|-|TRBV12-3/TRBV12-4|TRBJ1-1
CASSKGQDEAFF
TGTGCCAGCAGCAAAGGACAGGATGAAGCTTTCTTT
>-|-|TRBV27|TRBJ1-5
CASWGGVRNQPQHF
TGTGCCAGCTGGGGGGGGGTACGCAATCAGCCCCAGCATTTT
>TRBD1|few|TRBV6-5|TRBJ1-2
CASRVGQDYGYTF
TGTGCCAGCAGGGTGGGACAGGACTATGGCTACACCTTC
>TRBD1|-|TRBV19|TRBJ2-7
CASSMTRGYEQYF
TGTGCCAGTAGTATGACCAGGGGGTACGAGCAGTACTTC
>TRBD1|-|TRBV4-1|TRBJ1-4
CASSKDRVFGSNEKLFF
TGCGCCAGCAGCAAGGACAGGGTGTTTGGTTCTAATGAAAAACTGTTTTTT
>TRBD1|-|TRBV19|TRBJ1-2
CASKDRAIYGYTF
TGTGCCAGCAAGGACAGGGCAATCTATGGCTACACCTTC
>-|-|TRBV9|TRBJ2-5
CASSVGFSDQTQYF
TGTGCCAGCAGCGTAGGGTTCTCAGACCAGACCCAGTACTTC
>-|-|TRBV5-1|TRBJ1-2
CASSLGVSFYGYTF
TGCGCCAGCAGCTTGGGGGTCAGCTTCTATGGCTACACCTTC
>TRBD1|-|TRBV18|TRBJ1-1
CASSIGGAGDTEAFF
TGTGCCAGCTCAATAGGGGGCGCAGGGGACACTGAAGCTTTCTTT
>-|-|TRBV7-6|TRBJ1-3
CASSLGSQGAGNTIYF
TGTGCCAGCAGCTTAGGGTCGCAGGGAGCAGGAAACACCATATATTTT
>-|-|TRBV6-2/TRBV6-3|TRBJ1-5
CASSSAGDKPSLRSNQPQHF
TGTGCCAGCAGTTCGGCGGGTGACAAGCCGTCTCTAAGGAGCAATCAGCCCCAGCATTTT
>-|-|TRBV3-1/TRBV3-2|TRBJ2-7
CASSLNPTGLGEQYF
TGTGCCAGCAGCCTAAATCCTACAGGGTTGGGCGAGCAGTACTTC
>-|-|TRBV11-2|TRBJ1-1
CASSPYMNTEAFF
TGTGCCAGCAGCCCGTATATGAACACTGAAGCTTTCTTT
>TRBD1|-|TRBV5-4|TRBJ2-7
CASSLERGPLYEQYF
TGTGCCAGCAGCTTGGAAAGGGGGCCTTTATACGAGCAGTACTTC